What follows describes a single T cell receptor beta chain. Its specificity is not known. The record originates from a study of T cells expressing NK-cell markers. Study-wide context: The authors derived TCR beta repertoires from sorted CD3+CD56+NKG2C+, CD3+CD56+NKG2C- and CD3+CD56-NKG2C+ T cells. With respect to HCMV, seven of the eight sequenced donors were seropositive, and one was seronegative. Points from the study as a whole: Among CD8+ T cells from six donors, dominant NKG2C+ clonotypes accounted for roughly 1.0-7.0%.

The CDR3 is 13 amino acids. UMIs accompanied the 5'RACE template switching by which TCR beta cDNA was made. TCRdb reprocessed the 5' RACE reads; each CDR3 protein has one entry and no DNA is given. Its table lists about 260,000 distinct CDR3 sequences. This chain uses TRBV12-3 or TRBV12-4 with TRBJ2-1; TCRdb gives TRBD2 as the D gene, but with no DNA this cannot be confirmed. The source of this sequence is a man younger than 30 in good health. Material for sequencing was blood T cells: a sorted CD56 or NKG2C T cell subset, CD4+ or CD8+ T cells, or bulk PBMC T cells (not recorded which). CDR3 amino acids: CASSPSGLAGGFF.